Listed here are 18 T cell receptor beta chains from one sample, sequenced in a study of T cell responses to AZD1222 COVID-19 vaccine. Sequencing was performed with immunoSEQ multiplex PCR; in TCRdb, only in-frame clones are kept and a portion is missing. The table lists 130,000 to 150,000 clones, about 90% of them singletons, with about 5.5% in the top ten. Sequencing used peripheral blood, obtained on day 0 of AZD1222 vaccination. The receptors shown here come from an adult in good health.

The gene calls are TRBV6-4 and TRBJ2-3; 10 bases fit TRBD2. Germline-derived CDR1 and CDR2 are MRHNA and SNTAGT. The CDR3 has 15 amino acids. V dropped 5 bases and J dropped 4; count of bases not matched to a gene: 6. The CDR3: CASSTLAGGPDTQYF. The CDR3 bases are TGTGCCAGCAGTACATTAGCGGGAGGTCCAGATACGCAGTATTTT.

V and J are TRBV7-2 and TRBJ1-2; no reliable D call. Germline CDR1 is SGHTA and CDR2 is FQGNSA. CDR3 length: 14 amino acids. The V and J ends lost 1 base and 0 bases respectively, with 6 bases between them. CDR3 loop: CASSLDSANYGYTF. The DNA for the CDR3 is TGTGCCAGCAGCTTAGATTCAGCTAACTATGGCTACACCTTC.

The chain couples TRBV15 to TRBJ2-7; D perhaps matches TRBD2 (6 bases). CDR1 LNHNV and CDR2 YYDKDF come from the germline V gene (reference sequence). Trimming took 3 bases from V and 6 from J, leaving 9 bases between them. CDR3 length equals 12 residues. The CDR3 bases are TGTGCCACCAGCAGTTCCGGGGGCGAGCAGTACTTC. It encodes CATSSSGGEQYF.

J is TRBJ1-6 and V is TRBV5-1, with TRBD1 matching over 7 bases. Germline CDR1 and CDR2: SGHRS and YFSETQ. The CDR3 is 15 residues long. The V gene end was trimmed by 2 bases and the J gene end by 6 bases; junction bases not matched to a gene: 5. The CDR3 reads CASSFTGTVNSPLHF. CDR3 DNA: TGCGCCAGCAGCTTTACCGGGACAGTTAATTCACCCCTCCACTTT.

Worth noting for this clone: The sample holds other DNA sequences that translate to the same CDR3. V and J are TRBV9 and TRBJ1-6, with unresolved D. Germline assignment: CDR1 SGDLS and CDR2 YYNGEE. CDR3 length: 14 residues. V lost 0 bases to trimming and J lost 7 bases, with 8 bases between them. The CDR3 loop reads CASSVEGHNSPLHF. In DNA, the CDR3 is TGTGCCAGCAGCGTAGAAGGCCACAATTCACCCCTCCACTTT.

This clone was found once. The chain couples TRBV9 to TRBJ2-6, with TRBD1 matching 12 bases. V lost 4 bases and J lost 1; bases outside the gene matches: 15. This CDR3 is built from 21 residues. CDR1 SGDLS and CDR2 YYNGEE come from the germline V gene. CDR3 sequence (DNA): TGTGCCAGCAGCTTTCCCCTCGGGGACAGGGGGCGCACATCTGGGGCCAACGTCCTGACTTTC. Translating gives CASSFPLGDRGRTSGANVLTF.

The rearrangement links TRBV5-5 to TRBJ2-7; a weak D match, TRBD1 (5 bases). The germline V gene encodes CDR1 SGHKS and CDR2 YYEKEE (reference sequence). V was trimmed by 4 bases and J by 6 bases, leaving 11 bases between them. The CDR3 is 12 residues long. Written as DNA, the CDR3 is TGTGCCAGCAGCCAAAGGGGAAGCGAGCAGTACTTC. Protein sequence: CASSQRGSEQYF.

This clone was recorded once. The chain recombines TRBV6-5 with TRBJ2-1, with 11 bases identical to TRBD2. The CDR3 is made up of 14 amino acids. Trimming at V came to 6 bases and at J to 4 bases, leaving 2 bases not matched to a gene. Germline CDR1 is MNHEY and CDR2 is SVGAGI. This CDR3 reads CASRGLAAYNEQFF. In DNA form, the CDR3 reads TGTGCCAGCAGGGGACTAGCGGCATACAATGAGCAGTTCTTC.

This chain joins TRBV5-1 and TRBJ1-1; no clear D. Deletions cut 5 bases from V and 4 bases from J, with 15 bases between. CDR1 is SGHRS, CDR2 YFSETQ, per germline. The CDR3 spans 14 residues. CDR3 amino acids: CASRSGPSGTEAFF. CDR3 coding DNA: TGCGCCAGCAGGAGTGGTCCCTCGGGCACTGAAGCTTTCTTT.

The V and J genes are TRBV5-5 and TRBJ1-5, with D possibly matching TRBD1 (6 bases). Per the germline V gene, CDR1 is SGHKS and CDR2 is YYEKEE (reference sequence). Trimming left V 3 bases short and J 2 bases short, with 15 bases between. There are 16 residues in the CDR3. In DNA, the CDR3 is TGTGCCAGCAGCTCTGGGGGGCCCCGGGGCAATCAGCCCCAGCATTTT. Residues: CASSSGGPRGNQPQHF.

The chain joins TRBV5-1 to TRBJ2-5; 11 nucleotides match TRBD2. The J segment lost 4 bases and the V segment lost 3 bases, leaving 5 bases of the junction unmatched. There are 15 residues in the CDR3. Germline values: CDR1 SGHRS, CDR2 YFSETQ. Written as DNA, the CDR3 is TGCGCCAGCAGCTGGACTAGCGGGTCGGGAGAGACCCAGTACTTC. This translates into CASSWTSGSGETQYF.

V is TRBV5-4 and J is TRBJ2-2; TRBD1 might be the D (5 bases). V lost 0 bases, J lost 3 bases, and 9 bases lay in between. The germline V gene encodes CDR1 SGHNT and CDR2 YYREEE (reference sequence). This CDR3 is built from 15 residues. The CDR3 DNA reads TGTGCCAGCAGCTTGGTTCCCAGGGACACCGGGGAGCTGTTTTTT. Amino acid sequence: CASSLVPRDTGELFF.

This chain connects TRBV2 to TRBJ2-1, with TRBD1 as a possible D gene (5 bases). The CDR3 spans 12 residues. Trimming cost V 6 bases and J 10 bases, with 13 bases left between them. Germline lookup yields CDR1 SNHLY and CDR2 FYNNEI. CDR3 sequence: CASRGPAAEQFF. As DNA, the CDR3 is TGTGCCAGCAGGGGGCCCGCCGCCGAGCAGTTCTTC.

This rearrangement joins TRBV27 to TRBJ2-7; 11 positions match TRBD2. Trimming at V came to 5 bases and at J to 1 base, leaving 7 bases not matched to a gene. Germline-derived CDR1 and CDR2 are MNHEY and SMNVEV (reference sequence). This CDR3 has 16 amino acids. CDR3 DNA sequence: TGTGCCAGCAGTCGCCTAGCGGGAGGCCCTTCCTACGAGCAGTACTTC. Protein: CASSRLAGGPSYEQYF.

The chain couples TRBV27 to TRBJ2-1; D might be TRBD2 (5 bases). The CDR3 is 13 residues long. The germline CDR1 and CDR2 sequences are MNHEY and SMNVEV (reference sequence). V gave up 2 bases and J gave up 8 bases, with 10 bases separating them. CDR3 in DNA: TGTGCCAGCAGTTTAACTAGAATCGATGAGCAGTTCTTC. The encoded protein is CASSLTRIDEQFF.

V is TRBV5-6 and J is TRBJ1-6, with TRBD1 as a possible D gene (5 bases). Germline V lookup: CDR1 SGHDT, CDR2 YYEEEE. CDR3 size: 16 residues. The V end lost 4 bases, the J end lost 9 bases, and 20 bases lay between the germline ends. The CDR3 sequence is CASSGAGTLGISPLHF. The CDR3 DNA reads TGTGCCAGCAGCGGGGCCGGGACCCTGGGGATTTCACCCCTCCACTTT.

V usage is TRBV11-3 and J usage is TRBJ1-6; a possible D gene is TRBD1 (6 bases). The CDR3 covers 14 residues. Per the germline V gene, CDR1 is SGHNT and CDR2 is YENEEA. Trimming shortened V by 4 bases and J by 10 bases, and 14 bases separated the two germline ends. The CDR3 reads CASSSQGKGSPLHF. Here the CDR3 DNA reads TGTGCCAGCAGCTCACAGGGAAAGGGCTCACCCCTCCACTTT.

Worth noting for this clone: Other DNA variants within this sample encode the same CDR3. The chain is built from TRBV27 and TRBJ2-7; tentatively, D is TRBD2 (5 bases). This CDR3 has 14 residues. Trimming removed 0 bases from V and 0 bases from J, with 6 bases in between. Germline values: CDR1 MNHEY, CDR2 SMNVEV (reference sequence). The CDR3 coding sequence is TGTGCCAGCAGTTTATCCGCGGGCTCCTACGAGCAGTACTTC. Amino acids: CASSLSAGSYEQYF.